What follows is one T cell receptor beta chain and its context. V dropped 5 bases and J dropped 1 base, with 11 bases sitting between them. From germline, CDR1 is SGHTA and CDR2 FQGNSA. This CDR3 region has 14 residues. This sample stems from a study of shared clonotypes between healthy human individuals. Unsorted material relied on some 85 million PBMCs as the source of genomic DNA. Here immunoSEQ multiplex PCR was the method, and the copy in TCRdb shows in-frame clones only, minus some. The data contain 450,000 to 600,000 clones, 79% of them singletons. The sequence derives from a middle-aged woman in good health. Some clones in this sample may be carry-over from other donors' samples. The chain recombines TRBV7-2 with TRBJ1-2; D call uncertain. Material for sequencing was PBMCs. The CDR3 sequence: CASSLAGSNYGYTF. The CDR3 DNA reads TGTGCCAGCAGCCTTGCGGGGAGTAACTATGGCTACACCTTC.